This T cell receptor (beta chain) was found in a study of siplizumab effects on memory and regulatory T cells. General observations from the study: Confirmatory evidence of suppressive function in proliferating siplizumab-culture Tregs was not obtained.

The CDR3 covers 11 residues. Trimming shortened V by 2 bases and J by 5 bases, and 3 bases separated the two germline ends. In germline, CDR1 is SGHNT, CDR2 YYREEE (reference sequence). Assaying covered some 10^5 TCR templates per sample. Profiled with immunoSEQ multiplex PCR; TCRdb holds only in-frame clones, not every one. Here the sample spans around 86,000 clones, 94% being singletons. As regards this clone: As yet, its antigen is unknown.

Sequenced sample: non-Treg CD4+ T cells sorted from blood. The rearrangement links TRBV5-4 to TRBJ2-3; D not resolved. The TCR was taken from a human donor in good health. In nucleotides, the CDR3 is TGTGCCAGCAGCTTCCTAGATACGCAGTATTTT. As protein: CASSFLDTQYF.